This T cell receptor beta chain derives from a study of T cells in Graves' hyperthyroidism and ophthalmopathy. Not enrolled were patients with uncontrolled infection, other autoimmune disease, pregnancy or lactation. This CDR3 has 14 amino acids. Per the germline V gene, CDR1 is SGDLS and CDR2 is YYNGEE. Trimming cost V 2 bases and J 3 bases, with 12 bases left between them. Amplified regions were TCR beta CDR3 sequences from RNA transcripts. With the HTBI primer set, the TCR CDR3 went through a first round of RT-PCR. TCRdb re-analysed the multiplex PCR reads in MiXCR, keeping a single row per CDR3 protein. This sample yields hundreds of thousands of distinct CDR3 sequences, of which roughly 46% are seen a single time; 6.5% to 9% belongs to the top ten.

The rearrangement joins TRBV9 to TRBJ2-7, with unresolved D. The clonotype comes from an adult man with Graves' disease, either hyperthyroidism or ophthalmopathy (not recorded which). Sequencing was performed on peripheral blood or thyroid tissue (not recorded which). CDR3 protein: CASSVELRSYEQYF. As DNA, the CDR3 is TGTGCCAGCAGCGTTGAATTGCGCAGCTACGAGCAGTACTTC.